The clone carrying this T cell receptor beta chain was observed a few times. The data were obtained in a study of spatial heterogeneity in lung cancer. Study-level information: Median follow-up for sequenced PBMC samples was roughly 22 months after resection, when such samples existed.

TCRdb ran MiXCR on the 5' RACE reads and lists one entry per CDR3 protein. The profile shows about 110,000 distinct CDR3 sequences, 10% to 13% of them singletons. As for time point: blood at routine non-recurrence follow-up after resection. V lost 6 bases, J lost 1 base, and 14 bases stayed unmatched. In germline, CDR1 is MDHEN, CDR2 SYDVKM. The CDR3 contains 18 residues. The sequencing used PBMCs, collected at follow-up. The source of this sequence is a female donor with early-stage non-small cell lung cancer. The chain employs TRBV28 and TRBJ2-2, with 7 positions matching TRBD1. Written as DNA, the CDR3 is TGTGCCAGCAGCTATTCAGAATTCGGGACAGTGAACACCGGGGAGCTGTTTTTT. Its translation is CASSYSEFGTVNTGELFF.